This entry lists 15 T cell receptor beta chains sequenced from one sample in a study of cytomegalovirus exposure and HLA in healthy donors (dated by TCRdb to 2016 to 2017). The library was built by means of the immunoSEQ multiplex PCR assay. A mixture of 60 forward primers for TCR Vbeta segments and 13 reverse primers for TCR Jbeta segments was used in the multiplex PCR. As stored in TCRdb, this immuneACCESS dataset retains in-frame rearrangements with V and J assigned. A fraction of the clones does not appear; measured against another copy, unresolved V genes explain less than half of the discrepancy, and the remainder lacks a known reason. This sample gives approximately 170,000 clones in total; about 82% of them show up just once. The ten largest clones take up over 0.65% of the sample. The sequencing input was PBMCs. The receptors were sampled from a woman aged 18-29 years in good health and CMV-seronegative.

This clone was detected a few times. The rearrangement links TRBV4-3 to TRBJ1-2; TRBD1 matches 7 bases. V dropped 3 bases and J dropped 4; count of bases not matched to a gene: 8. CDR3 size: 15 residues. Germline assignment: CDR1 LGHNA and CDR2 YSLEER. For the CDR3, the DNA is TGCGCCAGCAGCCAGGAGGGGGCTAGGGGCTATGGCTACACCTTC. Amino acids: CASSQEGARGYGYTF.

V and J are TRBV7-8 and TRBJ2-7, with D perhaps TRBD1 (5 bases). The length of the CDR3 is 14 residues. CDR1 is SGHVS and CDR2 is FQNEAQ in the germline V gene. Trimming removed 5 bases from V and 5 bases from J, with 16 bases in between. The CDR3 here is CASSPLRGLDEQYF. The CDR3 DNA reads TGTGCCAGCAGCCCCCTTAGGGGCCTCGACGAGCAGTACTTC.

This chain links TRBV7-6 with TRBJ1-4; TRBD1 might be the D (5 bases). The CDR3 covers 14 residues. The germline V and J ends were trimmed by 1 base and 8 bases, with 11 bases remaining between them. Germline V lookup: CDR1 SGHVS, CDR2 FNYEAQ. The DNA for the CDR3 is TGTGCCAGCAGCTTAGGCAGCCAGGGCGAAAAACTGTTTTTT. Its protein is CASSLGSQGEKLFF.

V is TRBV9 and J is TRBJ2-3; 10 nucleotides agree with TRBD2. The trim removed 4 bases at V and 1 base at J, leaving 9 bases unmatched. The CDR3 is 17 residues long. Germline CDR1 SGDLS, CDR2 YYNGEE. The CDR3 DNA reads TGTGCCAGCAGCTCTCGTCCCGGGACTAGCGGCACAGATACGCAGTATTTT. Translating gives CASSSRPGTSGTDTQYF.

The CDR3 sequence is CASSFRGAGLETQYF. The CDR3 coding sequence is TGTGCCAGCAGCTTTAGGGGCGCTGGGTTAGAGACCCAGTACTTC. The chain has TRBV11-2 and TRBJ2-5; a weak D match, TRBD1 (5 bases). The CDR3 sequence is 15 residues long. Germline CDR1 is SGHAT and CDR2 is FQNNGV. The V and J ends lost 3 bases and 4 bases respectively, with 15 bases between them. The whole variable domain, filled in from reference TRBV11-2 and TRBJ2-5, reads EAGVAQSPRYKIIEKRQSVAFWCNPISGHATLYWYQQILGQGPKLLIQFQNNGVVDDSQLPKDRFSAERLKGVDSTLKIQPAKLEDSAVYLCASSFRGAGLETQYFGPGTRLLVL.

The chain recombines TRBV28 with TRBJ2-3, with D maybe TRBD1 (7 bases). Germline V gene data show CDR1 as MDHEN and CDR2 as SYDVKM. The CDR3 runs 15 residues. Trimming took 5 bases from V and 2 from J, leaving 14 bases between them. The CDR3 reads CASSGGGQSTDTQYF. The CDR3 nucleotides read TGTGCCAGCAGTGGAGGGGGACAGTCCACAGATACGCAGTATTTT.

The V and J genes are TRBV6-5 and TRBJ1-4; no reliable D call. Germline values: CDR1 MNHEY, CDR2 SVGAGI. The CDR3 is made up of 14 amino acids. V was pared by 0 bases and J by 7 bases, with 9 bases between. CDR3 in amino acids: CASSYSPEGEKLFF. CDR3 bases: TGTGCCAGCAGTTACTCCCCAGAGGGTGAAAAACTGTTTTTT.

This chain links TRBV4-1 with TRBJ2-2; D possibly corresponds to TRBD1 (6 bases). The CDR3 consists of 16 residues. CDR1 MGHRA and CDR2 YSYEKL come from the germline V gene. V gave up 3 bases and J gave up 4 bases, with 15 bases separating them. CDR3 in amino acids: CASSQVTGFGTGELFF. In DNA, the CDR3 is TGCGCCAGCAGCCAGGTGACAGGCTTTGGCACCGGGGAGCTGTTTTTT.

The chain combines TRBV14 with TRBJ2-7; perhaps TRBD1 as D (5 bases). V dropped 4 bases and J dropped 0 bases, with 22 bases sitting between them. In germline, CDR1 is SGHDN, CDR2 FVKESK. The CDR3 runs 18 residues. The CDR3 loop reads CASSPMDIGAVSSYEQYF. CDR3 sequence (DNA): TGTGCCAGCAGCCCCATGGACATAGGAGCTGTGAGCTCCTACGAGCAGTACTTC.

The chain is built from TRBV9 and TRBJ2-1; D possibly corresponds to TRBD2 (5 bases). CDR1 and CDR2 (germline): SGDLS, YYNGEE. The V end lost 4 bases, the J end lost 2 bases, and 13 bases lay between the germline ends. The CDR3 spans 15 residues. In nucleotides, the CDR3 is TGTGCCAGCAGCTGGTGGAGCGGTACCTACAATGAGCAGTTCTTC. Its translation: CASSWWSGTYNEQFF.

Notes on this clone: This sample also contains other DNA sequences that code for the same CDR3. The chain carries TRBV5-1 and TRBJ2-1; TRBD2 agrees at 12 bases. CDR1 and CDR2 (germline): SGHRS, YFSETQ. J gave up 5 bases and V 2 bases, and 2 bases lay outside the gene matches. The CDR3 is made up of 15 amino acids. The CDR3 spells CASSLGLAGNNEQFF. In DNA, the CDR3 is TGCGCCAGCAGCTTAGGACTAGCGGGGAACAATGAGCAGTTCTTC.

The chain links TRBV7-9 to TRBJ2-1, with 7 bases fitting TRBD1. After removal of 5 bases from V and 9 bases from J, the junction contained 4 bases not matched to a gene. The CDR3 runs 12 residues. Germline V gives CDR1 SEHNR, CDR2 FQNEAQ (reference sequence). Written as DNA, the CDR3 is TGTGCCAGCAGCGCCACAGGGGCTGAGCAGTTCTTC. Translating it yields CASSATGAEQFF.

The CDR3 protein is CASHKAGTEVSYEQYF. CDR3 coding DNA: TGCGCCAGCCACAAAGCCGGGACAGAAGTCTCCTACGAGCAGTACTTC. The chain couples TRBV5-1 to TRBJ2-7, with 7 bases fitting TRBD1. CDR1 and CDR2 from the germline V gene are SGHRS and YFSETQ. V was pared by 7 bases and J by 0 bases, with 13 bases of the junction left unmatched. The CDR3 has 16 amino acids. Looking up the rest from reference TRBV5-1 and TRBJ2-7 gives the full variable domain: KAGVTQTPRYLIKTRGQQVTLSCSPISGHRSVSWYQQTPGQGLQFLFEYFSETQRNKGNFPGRFSGRQFSNSRSEMNVSTLELGDSALYLCASHKAGTEVSYEQYFGPGTRLTVT.

This rearrangement joins TRBV5-4 to TRBJ2-7; D is perhaps TRBD1 (6 bases). The CDR3 extends over 12 amino acids. The V gene lost 5 bases and the J gene lost 6 bases, with 12 bases spanning the gap. Germline V gene data show CDR1 as SGHNT and CDR2 as YYREEE (reference sequence). The CDR3 DNA sequence: TGTGCCAGCAGTTCACCAGGGGTCGAGCAGTACTTC. It yields the protein CASSSPGVEQYF.

This chain joins TRBV5-1 and TRBJ2-2; D perhaps matches TRBD1 (6 bases). Germline lookup yields CDR1 SGHRS and CDR2 YFSETQ. The germline V and J ends were trimmed by 4 bases and 6 bases, with 13 bases remaining between them. The CDR3 covers 14 residues. As DNA, the CDR3 is TGCGCCAGCAGCCCAGACAGGAGCTCCGGGGAGCTGTTTTTT. Its protein product is CASSPDRSSGELFF.